The entry below describes one T cell receptor (beta chain). CDR3 length: 14 amino acids. CDR1 LGHDT and CDR2 YNNKEL come from the germline V gene (reference sequence). With 4 bases removed from V and 7 bases from J, the gap between germline ends came to 11 bases. This entry comes from a study of blood T cell repertoires in COVID-19. Across the study: Acute and convalescent COVID-19 specimens originated in the United States, Italy and Spain. In each case, the material was cDNA or gDNA derived from T cells, B-cell-depleted T cells, or PBMCs.

As handled by the study authors: Scientists estimated how many nucleated cells there were by amplifying reference gene primers. Sequencing was performed with immunoSEQ multiplex PCR; in TCRdb, only in-frame clones are kept and a portion is missing. V, J and clone size derive from that table, while D and trimming were established from the DNA sequence. The table includes approximately 160,000 clones, roughly 90% detected once. This TCR derives from a man aged 45-60 years with acute or convalescent COVID-19. The chain employs TRBV3-1 (or the pseudogene TRBV3-2) and TRBJ1-6, with D possibly TRBD1 on 6 matching bases. Sequenced material: peripheral blood. The CDR3 DNA is TGTGCCAGCAGCCGTCGGGGGGCGAATTCACCCCTCCACTTT. This codes for CASSRRGANSPLHF.